The 22 T cell receptor beta chains below come from one sample, sequenced in a study of cytomegalovirus exposure and HLA in healthy donors. The PCR ran on 60 Vbeta and 13 Jbeta primers. Sequencing used immunoSEQ multiplex PCR; TCRdb keeps in-frame clones, though not all of them. The sample comprises about 160,000 clones, roughly 82% of which are singletons, and around 1.5% rests with the top ten. Material: PBMCs. Every receptor here comes from a girl aged 10 to 17 in good health and CMV-seropositive.

The chain is built from TRBV30 and TRBJ1-1; D call uncertain. The CDR3 is 10 amino acids. Germline values: CDR1 GTSNPN, CDR2 SVGIG (reference sequence). Deletions cut 0 bases from V and 12 bases from J, with 8 bases between. The CDR3 is CAWSVLPPFF. In nucleotides, the CDR3 is TGTGCCTGGAGTGTACTTCCCCCTTTCTTT.

This clone was observed a few times. The chain recombines TRBV5-1 with TRBJ2-7; 12 positions match TRBD1. With V trimmed by 4 bases and J by 3 bases, 8 bases remained unmatched. The CDR3 contains 16 residues. Germline CDR1 is SGHRS and CDR2 is YFSETQ. The CDR3 bases are TGCGCCAGCAGCGGCGGGACAGGGGGCGGAGGCTACGAGCAGTACTTC. It translates to CASSGGTGGGGYEQYF. Variable domain in full (rest from reference TRBV5-1 and TRBJ2-7): KAGVTQTPRYLIKTRGQQVTLSCSPISGHRSVSWYQQTPGQGLQFLFEYFSETQRNKGNFPGRFSGRQFSNSRSEMNVSTLELGDSALYLCASSGGTGGGGYEQYFGPGTRLTVT.

The chain links TRBV5-5 to TRBJ2-7, with 7 positions matching TRBD1. Trimming removed 0 bases from V and 1 base from J; junction bases left unmatched: 10. Germline CDR1 reads SGHKS; CDR2 reads YYEKEE (reference sequence). The CDR3 is made up of 17 amino acids. The CDR3 here is CASSLVPTGTDSYEQYF. DNA of the CDR3: TGTGCCAGCAGCTTGGTACCCACCGGGACAGATTCCTACGAGCAGTACTTC.

The chain links TRBV2 to TRBJ2-4; 8 nucleotides agree with TRBD1. After removal of 7 bases from V and 7 bases from J, the junction contained 18 bases not matched to a gene. This CDR3 is built from 17 residues. Germline V gene lookup returns CDR1 SNHLY and CDR2 FYNNEI. The CDR3 here is CASTPTPEQGEVNIQYF. In nucleotides, the CDR3 is TGTGCCAGCACACCCACCCCGGAACAGGGGGAGGTGAACATTCAGTACTTC.

This clone was recorded a few times. The chain joins TRBV6-5 to TRBJ1-3, with a possible D match to TRBD1 (5 bases). V lost 4 bases and J 8 bases, leaving 21 bases between the germline ends. CDR3 size: 16 residues. Germline lookup yields CDR1 MNHEY and CDR2 SVGAGI. This CDR3 is CASSSIAWGDGDTIYF. The CDR3 DNA reads TGTGCCAGCAGTTCAATCGCGTGGGGCGACGGAGACACCATATATTTT.

The J gene is TRBJ1-4, the V gene TRBV27; D unresolved. Trimming took 4 bases from V and 11 from J, leaving 14 bases between them. In germline, CDR1 is MNHEY, CDR2 SMNVEV (reference sequence). This CDR3 is built from 13 residues. The DNA for the CDR3 is TGTGCCAGCAGTTCGCAACAGATCCGGAAACTGTTTTTT. Its translation: CASSSQQIRKLFF.

This chain connects TRBV11-1 to TRBJ2-7, with D possibly being TRBD2 (6 bases). Germline lookup yields CDR1 SGHAT and CDR2 FQDESV (reference sequence). The V and J ends lost 5 bases and 4 bases respectively, with 12 bases between them. The CDR3 sequence is 13 residues long. The CDR3 sequence: CASSSGLTYEQYF. CDR3 DNA: TGTGCCAGCAGCAGCGGGCTGACTTACGAGCAGTACTTC.

This clone came up a few times. The rearrangement links TRBV30 to TRBJ2-2, with 9 bases that match TRBD2. The trim removed 3 bases at V and 6 bases at J, leaving 5 bases unmatched. This CDR3 is 14 amino acids long. Germline CDR1 and CDR2: GTSNPN and SVGIG (reference sequence). The CDR3 is CAWSKRLAAGELFF. Written as DNA, the CDR3 is TGTGCCTGGAGCAAAAGACTAGCGGCCGGGGAGCTGTTTTTT.

This clone was seen a single time. The chain couples TRBV28 to TRBJ2-5, with D unresolved. Germline CDR1 MDHEN, CDR2 SYDVKM. There are 12 residues in the CDR3. The V end was cut by 5 bases, the J end by 5 bases, with 9 bases between. The CDR3 DNA sequence: TGTGCCAGCAGTCCCGCCAGGGAGACCCAGTACTTC. Encoded protein: CASSPARETQYF.

The chain carries TRBV30 and TRBJ2-7; D perhaps matches TRBD2 (5 bases). Germline V gives CDR1 GTSNPN, CDR2 SVGIG (reference sequence). This CDR3 has 14 residues. Trimming cost V 3 bases and J 2 bases, with 14 bases left between them. DNA for the CDR3: TGTGCCTGGAGGACGGGGTCCTATGCCTACGAGCAGTACTTC. Residues: CAWRTGSYAYEQYF.

The chain couples TRBV27 to TRBJ2-5, with D possibly matching TRBD1 (6 bases). This CDR3 contains 14 residues. Trimming stripped 6 bases from V and 5 bases from J, with 16 bases between. Germline CDR1 is MNHEY and CDR2 is SMNVEV (reference sequence). This chain's CDR3 is CASRPLRGSETQYF. For the CDR3, the DNA is TGTGCCAGCAGACCCCTCAGGGGATCCGAGACCCAGTACTTC.

The J gene is TRBJ2-3, the V gene TRBV29-1; D uncertain. The CDR3 runs 12 residues. V lost 3 bases to trimming and J lost 3 bases, with 7 bases between them. In germline, CDR1 is SQVTM, CDR2 ANQGSEA. The CDR3 protein is CSVDPATDTQYF. In DNA form, the CDR3 reads TGCAGCGTTGACCCCGCGACAGATACGCAGTATTTT.

The gene calls are TRBV28 and TRBJ2-1; unclear D gene. Germline V gene sequence: CDR1 MDHEN, CDR2 SYDVKM. The CDR3 sequence is 14 residues long. V lost 3 bases and J lost 5, with 11 bases in between. The CDR3 sequence is CASSFGSPHNEQFF. The CDR3 nucleotides read TGTGCCAGCAGTTTCGGTTCTCCGCACAATGAGCAGTTCTTC.

V gene TRBV6-1 combines with J gene TRBJ2-1; TRBD2 aligns across 10 bases. The CDR3 extends over 17 amino acids. Trimming at V came to 0 bases and at J to 7 bases, leaving 9 bases not matched to a gene. Per the germline V gene, CDR1 is MNHNS and CDR2 is SASEGT. The CDR3 bases are TGTGCCAGCAGTGAAGCCCCAGCGGGAGGGAGGTGGAATGAGCAGTTCTTC. Its translation is CASSEAPAGGRWNEQFF.

The chain joins TRBV18 to TRBJ1-3, with TRBD1 as a possible D gene (6 bases). The V and J ends lost 3 bases and 4 bases respectively, with 16 bases between them. The CDR3 runs to 16 residues. Germline-derived CDR1 and CDR2 are KGHSH and LQKENI. The CDR3 sequence is CASSPLSQGYGNTIYF. The CDR3 coding sequence is TGTGCCAGCTCACCTTTATCTCAGGGGTACGGAAACACCATATATTTT.

The J gene is TRBJ1-2, the V gene TRBV19, with TRBD1 as a possible D gene (6 bases). V was shortened by 3 bases and J by 5 bases, with 13 bases between the two germline ends. From germline, CDR1 is LNHDA and CDR2 SQIVND (reference sequence). The CDR3 contains 14 residues. This CDR3 is CASSIPGVWYGYTF. CDR3 nucleotide sequence: TGTGCCAGTAGTATTCCAGGGGTGTGGTATGGCTACACCTTC.

The chain couples TRBV7-9 to TRBJ2-1; TRBD1 might be the D (6 bases). Per germline, CDR1 SEHNR and CDR2 FQNEAQ (reference sequence). The CDR3 runs 16 residues. The V end was cut by 4 bases, the J end by 4 bases, with 17 bases between. CDR3 in amino acids: CASSSSRDILYNEQFF. Here the CDR3 DNA reads TGTGCCAGCAGCTCCTCCCGGGACATATTATACAATGAGCAGTTCTTC.

V and J are TRBV4-3 and TRBJ1-2, with D hard to call. V lost 1 base, J lost 6 bases, and 12 bases lay in between. The germline V gene has CDR1 LGHNA and CDR2 YSLEER. This CDR3 spans 14 amino acids. DNA of the CDR3: TGCGCCAGCAGCCAAGTAGGAGGTAATCATGGCTACACCTTC. It yields the protein CASSQVGGNHGYTF.

The gene calls are TRBV27 and TRBJ1-1; TRBD1 might be the D (6 bases). This CDR3 contains 15 residues. V shed 1 base and J shed 3 bases, with 12 bases lying between them. Germline V lookup: CDR1 MNHEY, CDR2 SMNVEV (reference sequence). The DNA for the CDR3 is TGTGCCAGCAGTTTATGGGGTGGGGGCTACACTGAAGCTTTCTTT. The encoded protein is CASSLWGGGYTEAFF.

This clone was detected only a few times. The rearrangement links TRBV11-2 to TRBJ1-1; 9 bases line up with TRBD1. There are 14 residues in the CDR3. J lost 5 bases, V lost 4 bases, and 5 bases had no gene match. Germline CDR1 reads SGHAT; CDR2 reads FQNNGV. This CDR3 reads CASSWDREVTEAFF. CDR3 in DNA: TGTGCCAGCAGCTGGGACAGGGAAGTTACTGAAGCTTTCTTT.

V usage is TRBV7-5 and J usage is TRBJ2-7; TRBD1, the table's D call, was not compared with the DNA. TRBV7-5 is a pseudogene locus. CDR3 length: 15 residues. For the CDR3, the DNA is TGTGCCAGAAGCCAGAAGACGGGACAGGGCTTTGAGCAGTACTTC. It encodes CARSQKTGQGFEQYF.

The chain uses TRBV7-3 and TRBJ2-5; D is possibly TRBD2 (5 bases). Germline CDR1 is SGHTA and CDR2 is FQGTGA. The CDR3 runs to 15 residues. V lost 0 bases to trimming and J lost 1 base, with 9 bases between them. Written as DNA, the CDR3 is TGTGCCAGCAGCTTAACCGCCGCGGGCCAAGAGACCCAGTACTTC. Translating gives CASSLTAAGQETQYF.